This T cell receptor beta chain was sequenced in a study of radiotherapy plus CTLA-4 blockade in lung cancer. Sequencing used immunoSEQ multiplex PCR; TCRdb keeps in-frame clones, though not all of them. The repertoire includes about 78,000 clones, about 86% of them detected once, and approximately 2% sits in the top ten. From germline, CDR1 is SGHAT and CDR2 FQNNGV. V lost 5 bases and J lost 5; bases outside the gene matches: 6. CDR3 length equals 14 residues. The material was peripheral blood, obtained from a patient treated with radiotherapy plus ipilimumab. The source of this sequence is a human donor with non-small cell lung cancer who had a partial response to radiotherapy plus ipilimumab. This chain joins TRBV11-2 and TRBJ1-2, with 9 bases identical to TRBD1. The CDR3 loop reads CASSPDRGRYGYTF. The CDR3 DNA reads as TGTGCCAGCAGCCCAGACAGGGGGAGGTATGGCTACACCTTC.